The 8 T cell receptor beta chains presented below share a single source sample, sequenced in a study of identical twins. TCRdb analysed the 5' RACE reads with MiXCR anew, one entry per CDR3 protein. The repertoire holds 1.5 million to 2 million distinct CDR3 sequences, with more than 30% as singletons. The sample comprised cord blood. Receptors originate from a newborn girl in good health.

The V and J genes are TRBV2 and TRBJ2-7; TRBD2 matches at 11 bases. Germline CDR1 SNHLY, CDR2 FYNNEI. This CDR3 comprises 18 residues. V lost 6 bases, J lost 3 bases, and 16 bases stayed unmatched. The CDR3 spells CASRLLAGEGLHFYEQYF. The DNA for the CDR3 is TGTGCCAGCAGACTACTAGCGGGAGAGGGGTTACATTTCTACGAGCAGTACTTC.

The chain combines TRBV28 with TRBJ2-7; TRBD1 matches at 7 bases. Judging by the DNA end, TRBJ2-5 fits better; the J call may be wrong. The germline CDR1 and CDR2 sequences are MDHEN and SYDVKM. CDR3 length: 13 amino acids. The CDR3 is CASSSGPGGTQYF. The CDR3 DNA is TGTGCCAGCAGTTCGGGCCCAGGGGGGACCCAGTACTTC.

In nucleotides, the CDR3 is TGTGCCAGCTCCCCGAGCGGGGGCACCATCTCCTACAATGAGCAGTACTTC. It yields the protein CASSPSGGTISYNEQYF. The chain employs TRBV18 and TRBJ2-5; TRBD2 agrees at 8 bases. V dropped 6 bases and J dropped 11; count of bases not matched to a gene: 23. Germline V gene sequence: CDR1 KGHSH, CDR2 LQKENI. The CDR3 covers 17 residues.

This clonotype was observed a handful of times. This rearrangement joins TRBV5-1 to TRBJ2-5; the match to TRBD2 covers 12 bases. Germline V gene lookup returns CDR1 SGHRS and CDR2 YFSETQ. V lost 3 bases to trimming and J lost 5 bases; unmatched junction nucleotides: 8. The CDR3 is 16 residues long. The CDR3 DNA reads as TGCGCCAGCAGCTACAAGGGACTAGCGGGTATCGAGACCCAGTACTTC. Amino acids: CASSYKGLAGIETQYF.

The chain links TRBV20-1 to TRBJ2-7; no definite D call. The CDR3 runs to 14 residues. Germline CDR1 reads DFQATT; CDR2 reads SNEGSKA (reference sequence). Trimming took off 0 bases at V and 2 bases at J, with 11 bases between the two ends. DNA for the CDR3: TGCAGTGCTAGAGACGTGAGACCCCCCTACGAGCAGTACTTC. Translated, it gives CSARDVRPPYEQYF.

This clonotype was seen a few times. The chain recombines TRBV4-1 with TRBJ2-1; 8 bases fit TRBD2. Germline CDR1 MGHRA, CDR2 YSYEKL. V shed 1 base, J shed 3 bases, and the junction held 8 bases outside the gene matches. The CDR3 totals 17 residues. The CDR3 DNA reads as TGCGCCAGCAGCCAAGGGGCTCAAGCGGGAGTCTACAATGAGCAGTTCTTC. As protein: CASSQGAQAGVYNEQFF.

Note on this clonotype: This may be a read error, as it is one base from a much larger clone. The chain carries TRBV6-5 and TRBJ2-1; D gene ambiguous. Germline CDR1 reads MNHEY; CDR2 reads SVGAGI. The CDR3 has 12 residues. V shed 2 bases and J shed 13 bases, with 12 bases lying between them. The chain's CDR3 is CASSYAQETQFF. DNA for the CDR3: TGTGCCAGCAGTTACGCGCAAGAGACCCAGTTCTTC.

CDR3: CASSGTVPFGEQFF. In nucleotides, the CDR3 is TGTGCCAGCAGCGGGACAGTACCCTTTGGCGAGCAGTTCTTC. The genes are TRBV7-2 and TRBJ2-1; 7 bases are shared with TRBD1. Germline V gene sequence: CDR1 SGHTA, CDR2 FQGNSA. V lost 5 bases to trimming and J lost 10 bases; unmatched junction nucleotides: 11. The CDR3 length is 14 residues.